Presented here are 13 T cell receptor beta chains from one specimen sequenced in a study of T cells in Graves' hyperthyroidism and ophthalmopathy. RNA transcripts served as the template for amplifying TCR beta CDR3 regions. HTBI primers were employed in a first-round RT-PCR of the TCR CDR3. TCRdb processed the multiplex PCR reads anew with MiXCR; each CDR3 protein has one entry. The sample consists of about 640,000 distinct CDR3 sequences, roughly 15% of them appearing once. Sequenced sample: blood. All receptors come from a woman aged 45-60 years with Graves' ophthalmopathy.

The sample holds many counts of this clonotype. V is TRBV7-3 and J is TRBJ2-1, with 7 bases that match TRBD2. CDR1 is SGHTA and CDR2 is FQGTGA in the germline V gene. The CDR3 covers 14 residues. With 2 bases clipped from V and 13 bases from J, the junction kept 11 bases outside the gene matches. The CDR3 is CASSLGLGGGPQFF. The CDR3 bases are TGTGCCAGCAGCTTAGGGTTGGGGGGAGGGCCTCAGTTCTTC.

This clonotype was found many times. The rearrangement links TRBV7-3 to TRBJ2-6; TRBD1 matches at 8 bases. The V gene end was trimmed by 5 bases and the J gene end by 4 bases; junction bases not matched to a gene: 7. The V gene's germline CDR1 is SGHTA and CDR2 FQGTGA. The CDR3 consists of 16 residues. This chain's CDR3 is CASSTAGGPGANVLTF. The CDR3 bases are TGTGCCAGCAGCACCGCAGGGGGCCCGGGGGCCAACGTCCTGACTTTC.

This chain joins TRBV2 and TRBJ2-1, with 12 bases identical to TRBD2. This CDR3 contains 15 residues. Germline CDR1 reads SNHLY; CDR2 reads FYNNEI. The junction had 5 bases not matched to a gene; V was cut back by 4 bases and J by 7 bases. The CDR3 loop is CASSVRLAGGNEQFF. The CDR3 DNA follows: TGTGCCAGCAGTGTGAGGCTAGCGGGAGGGAATGAGCAGTTCTTC.

This clonotype showed up many times. The chain employs TRBV27 and TRBJ2-1; possibly TRBD1 for D (5 bases). The germline V and J ends were trimmed by 5 bases and 8 bases, with 13 bases remaining between them. Germline lookup yields CDR1 MNHEY and CDR2 SMNVEV (reference sequence). This CDR3 has 13 residues. CDR3 DNA sequence: TGTGCCAGCAGTAGGTTCAGGGTCGATGAGCAGTTCTTC. Translating gives CASSRFRVDEQFF.

This clonotype has ten or more counts. The V and J genes are TRBV11-1 and TRBJ2-1; D uncertain. V lost 1 base to trimming and J lost 6 bases, with 10 bases between them. Germline values: CDR1 SGHAT, CDR2 FQDESV (reference sequence). The CDR3 is 14 amino acids. The CDR3 loop reads CASSLGRAGNEQFF. Here the CDR3 DNA reads TGTGCCAGCAGCTTAGGTAGGGCTGGCAATGAGCAGTTCTTC.

This clonotype came up many times. The V and J genes are TRBV29-1 and TRBJ1-1; the match to TRBD1 covers 10 bases. Per the germline V gene, CDR1 is SQVTM and CDR2 is ANQGSEA. J was trimmed by 1 base and V by 4 bases; bases with no gene match: 6. This CDR3 region has 15 residues. In DNA form, the CDR3 reads TGCAGCGTTGGGAGGGACAGGGGATCGAACACTGAAGCTTTCTTT. Its translation: CSVGRDRGSNTEAFF.

The V gene is TRBV24-1, the J gene TRBJ2-1, with a possible D match to TRBD2 (5 bases). Trimming took off 10 bases at V and 12 bases at J, with 15 bases between the two ends. Germline CDR1 reads KGHDR; CDR2 reads SFDVKD. The CDR3 has 11 amino acids. The CDR3 DNA sequence: TGTGCCACAAGGGCAGGTACTAGGCAGTTCTTC. It specifies CATRAGTRQFF.

This clonotype appeared many times. The chain has TRBV12-3 or TRBV12-4 and TRBJ2-1, with no clear D. The CDR3 has 14 residues. Trimming left V 6 bases short and J 0 bases short, with 9 bases between. The CDR3 sequence: CASSLISSYNEQFF. DNA for the CDR3: TGTGCCAGCAGCCTGATAAGCTCCTACAATGAGCAGTTCTTC.

This clonotype was counted ten times or more. The genes are TRBV5-1 and TRBJ2-1, with D unclear. There are 16 residues in the CDR3. From germline, CDR1 is SGHRS and CDR2 YFSETQ. V lost 3 bases, J lost 0 bases, and 13 bases lay in between. The CDR3 reads CASSSLPELSYNEQFF. CDR3 in DNA: TGCGCCAGCAGCTCCTTGCCCGAACTCTCCTACAATGAGCAGTTCTTC.

This clonotype has just a few counts. The CDR3 protein is CGGGTGDSPLHF. In DNA, the CDR3 is TGCGGGGGTGGGACAGGGGATTCACCCCTCCACTTT. V is TRBV20-1 and J is TRBJ1-6, with 10 positions matching TRBD1. CDR1 and CDR2 (germline): DFQATT, SNEGSKA (reference sequence). The length of the CDR3 is 12 residues.

This chain's CDR3 is CASSPVGGTGSYEQYF. CDR3 nucleotides: TGTGCCAGCAGCCCTGTAGGCGGGACAGGAAGCTACGAGCAGTACTTC. The rearrangement joins TRBV13 to TRBJ2-7; 8 nucleotides match TRBD1. The germline V gene has CDR1 PRHDT and CDR2 FYEKMQ (reference sequence). The CDR3 has 16 residues. The J segment lost 3 bases and the V segment lost 5 bases, leaving 12 bases of the junction unmatched.

Here the CDR3 DNA reads TGCGCCAGCAGCCAAATGGTTTCGCGACAGGGGTCTAGCTCCTATAATTCACCCCTCCACTTT. It specifies CASSQMVSRQGSSSYNSPLHF. The V and J genes are TRBV4-3 and TRBJ1-6, with 8 positions matching TRBD1. Germline CDR1 LGHNA, CDR2 YSLEER. The V and J ends lost 2 bases and 0 bases, in that order; junction bases with no gene match: 15. The CDR3 consists of 21 residues.

Ten or more counts support this clonotype. The chain combines TRBV10-3 with TRBJ2-7, with TRBD2 matching 9 bases. From germline, CDR1 is ENHRY and CDR2 SYGVKD. This CDR3 has 13 amino acids. Trimming took 10 bases from V and 3 from J; bases not matched to a gene: 7. The CDR3 nucleotides read TGTGCCAAAAATAGCGGGGGCAACTACGAGCAGTACTTC. Its protein product is CAKNSGGNYEQYF.